This TCR beta chain was obtained from a study of beta chain features in type 1 diabetes. For the study at large: Sorted cells numbering under 110 million were examined across all samples. Study-wide points: TCRB CDR3 length was moderately but significantly reduced in all four CD4+ subsets of Type 1 diabetes patients.

In regard to this clone: Its matching antigen is unknown.

This CDR3 region has 15 residues. V trimming: 5 bases; J trimming: 5 bases; junction bases outside the gene matches: 9. Germline V gene lookup returns CDR1 SNHLY and CDR2 FYNNEI. Investigators reverse transcribed all isolated RNA, so they sequenced expressed TCRB transcripts. Profiled with immunoSEQ multiplex PCR; TCRdb holds only in-frame clones, not every one. Of 630,000 or so clones listed, over 11% are singletons. Averaging roughly 120 mL, one heparinised blood draw came from each individual donor. The genes are TRBV2 and TRBJ2-7; TRBD1 aligns across 10 bases. Sequencing used naive CD4+ T cells from blood. This receptor was identified in a man younger than 35 with type 1 diabetes. The CDR3: CASSYVTGGADEQYF. The DNA for the CDR3 is TGTGCCAGCAGTTACGTGACAGGGGGCGCAGACGAGCAGTACTTC.